One sample yielded the 26 T cell receptor beta chains listed below, sequenced in a study of blood T cells in healthy people across ages. Then a second PCR, running roughly 7 to 11 cycles, was carried out with a sample-barcoded 5' primer and a J-beta primer mix. One entry per CDR3 protein, called by TCRdb with MiXCR from the 5' RACE reads. Among approximately 810,000 distinct CDR3 sequences, about 37% were seen once, and the ten largest hold under 15%. The specimen sequenced was blood. The receptors were sampled from a man aged 18-30 years in good health.

The rearrangement uses TRBV10-3 and TRBJ1-2; D possibly corresponds to TRBD1 (6 bases). Germline-derived CDR1 and CDR2 are ENHRY and SYGVKD. This CDR3 contains 11 residues. V lost 4 bases, J lost 8 bases, and 8 bases lay in between. The CDR3: CAISGTEGYTF. In DNA, the CDR3 is TGTGCCATCAGTGGGACAGAGGGCTACACCTTC.

This clonotype occurred a few times. The chain carries TRBV19 and TRBJ1-5; D possibly corresponds to TRBD1 (6 bases). The CDR3 is made up of 16 amino acids. Trimming removed 2 bases from V and 5 bases from J, with 16 bases in between. CDR1 LNHDA and CDR2 SQIVND come from the germline V gene (reference sequence). The CDR3 spells CASSINRDTRYQPQHF. The CDR3 nucleotides read TGTGCCAGTAGTATAAACCGGGACACACGTTATCAGCCCCAGCATTTT.

This clonotype was detected a few times. This rearrangement joins TRBV4-2 to TRBJ2-1, with D perhaps given as TRBD1 or TRBD2 (6 bases each). There are 16 residues in the CDR3. Germline V lookup: CDR1 LGHNA, CDR2 YNFKEQ. With 4 bases removed from V and 0 bases from J, the gap between germline ends came to 13 bases. CDR3 residues: CASSPQGRSSYNEQFF. In DNA form, the CDR3 reads TGTGCCAGCAGCCCGCAGGGGAGGAGCTCCTACAATGAGCAGTTCTTC.

The chain employs TRBV10-3 and TRBJ1-1, with D tentatively TRBD1 (6 bases). The length of the CDR3 is 17 residues. CDR1 ENHRY and CDR2 SYGVKD come from the germline V gene. V dropped 6 bases and J dropped 0 bases, with 20 bases sitting between them. The CDR3 is CAIRAWGAKVMNTEAFF. CDR3 sequence (DNA): TGTGCCATCAGGGCCTGGGGGGCAAAAGTCATGAACACTGAAGCTTTCTTT.

Concerning this clonotype: Sequence at one end of the junction differs from germline and may be a read error. V gene TRBV12-3 or TRBV12-4 combines with J gene TRBJ2-1, with D perhaps TRBD2 (6 bases). The CDR3 has 15 amino acids. This CDR3 is CACSWLGGEKNEQFF. The CDR3 nucleotides are TGTGCCTGCAGCTGGCTGGGCGGGGAAAAAAATGAGCAGTTCTTC.

This clonotype was counted a few times. V is TRBV4-1 and J is TRBJ1-4, with D unclear. CDR3 size: 14 residues. The germline gives CDR1 MGHRA, CDR2 YSYEKL. V lost 4 bases and J lost 5, with 11 bases in between. The chain's CDR3 is CASSRPDLNEKLFF. CDR3 DNA sequence: TGCGCCAGCAGCCGCCCGGACCTAAATGAAAAACTGTTTTTT.

Points on this clonotype: A much larger clonotype is one base distant, so this may be a read error. The chain uses TRBV4-1 and TRBJ2-7; TRBD1 or TRBD2 may be the D gene (5 bases each). The V gene's germline CDR1 is MGHRA and CDR2 YSYEKL. The CDR3 is 18 residues long. V was cut by 3 bases and J by 7 bases, with 28 bases left in between. The CDR3, as DNA: TGCGCCAGCAGCCACGCCGACGGGCCCCGGGGCTCCTACAATGAGCAGTACTTC. Protein sequence: CASSHADGPRGSYNEQYF.

A word on this clonotype: This clone may be a read error of a much larger clone one base away. J is TRBJ2-3 and V is TRBV7-2; tentatively, D is TRBD1 (6 bases). This CDR3 contains 17 residues. In germline, CDR1 is SGHTA, CDR2 FQGNSA. In DNA form, the CDR3 reads TGTGCCAGCAGCCCGGATGGGGCAGGGGTCAGCACAGATGCGCAGTATTTT. It encodes CASSPDGAGVSTDAQYF.

This clonotype was seen more than once but under ten times. The rearrangement links TRBV25-1 to TRBJ2-3; 14 positions agree with TRBD2. Germline assignment: CDR1 MGHDK and CDR2 SYGVNS. Trimming took 4 bases from V and 8 from J; bases not matched to a gene: 5. This CDR3 is built from 15 residues. Here the CDR3 DNA reads TGTGCCAGCAGTGTCGCTGGGACTAGCGGGGGTACGCAGTATTTT. Translated: CASSVAGTSGGTQYF.

This clonotype was counted many times. The rearrangement uses TRBV4-2 and TRBJ2-3; 9 bases fit TRBD2. Germline loops: CDR1 LGHNA, CDR2 YNFKEQ. The CDR3 length is 16 residues. Trimming removed 1 base from V and 2 bases from J; junction bases left unmatched: 4. This chain's CDR3 is CASSQGASGNTDTQYF. DNA for the CDR3: TGTGCCAGCAGCCAAGGGGCTAGCGGGAACACAGATACGCAGTATTTT.

This clonotype has a handful of counts. The V gene is TRBV5-1, the J gene TRBJ1-1, with 8 bases that match TRBD1. The CDR3 consists of 15 residues. CDR1 is SGHRS, CDR2 YFSETQ, per germline. V lost 4 bases to trimming and J lost 0 bases; unmatched junction nucleotides: 5. CDR3 DNA: TGCGCCAGCAGCCAGGGGGCCGAGATGAACACTGAAGCTTTCTTT. Translating it yields CASSQGAEMNTEAFF.

The CDR3 here is CASSRDGLNQPQHF. DNA of the CDR3: TGTGCCAGCAGTCGCGACGGCCTCAATCAGCCCCAGCATTTT. The chain couples TRBV6-5 to TRBJ1-5; no firm D call. Germline CDR1 is MNHEY and CDR2 is SVGAGI. The CDR3 contains 14 residues. Trimming stripped 5 bases from V and 3 bases from J, with 11 bases between.

This clonotype was counted ten times or more. The chain is built from TRBV12-3 or TRBV12-4 and TRBJ1-2, with 9 bases aligning to TRBD1. The CDR3 length is 13 residues. Trimming removed 5 bases from V and 5 bases from J; junction bases left unmatched: 3. CDR3 protein: CASSVTGGYGYTF. CDR3 DNA: TGTGCCAGCAGTGTGACAGGGGGGTATGGCTACACCTTC.

This chain joins TRBV2 and TRBJ2-1; TRBD1 is a possible D gene (5 bases). Trimming removed 1 base from V and 4 bases from J, with 11 bases in between. Germline CDR1 SNHLY, CDR2 FYNNEI. The CDR3 sequence is 15 residues long. The CDR3 DNA follows: TGTGCCAGCAGTGAAGAAAAGGGGTCGTACAATGAGCAGTTCTTC. It codes for CASSEEKGSYNEQFF.

This clonotype has only one observation. The gene calls are TRBV4-1 and TRBJ1-2; TRBD1 is a possible D gene (5 bases). V lost 1 base and J lost 4, with 16 bases in between. The CDR3 covers 16 residues. Germline V gene lookup returns CDR1 MGHRA and CDR2 YSYEKL. CDR3 protein: CASSQGGTDKSYGYTF. The DNA of the CDR3 is TGCGCCAGCAGCCAAGGCGGGACCGACAAGTCCTATGGCTACACCTTC.

This clonotype appeared many times. This chain links TRBV12-3 or TRBV12-4 with TRBJ1-2, with D possibly matching TRBD1 (6 bases). V lost 7 bases and J lost 5, with 23 bases in between. The CDR3 sequence is 16 residues long. This CDR3 reads CASTPGGNPGKYGYTF. CDR3 sequence (DNA): TGTGCCAGCACCCCGGGGGGCAATCCTGGCAAGTATGGCTACACCTTC.

The J gene is TRBJ2-3, the V gene TRBV2; no firm D call. V was clipped by 5 bases and J by 5 bases, with 11 bases between them. Germline V gene lookup returns CDR1 SNHLY and CDR2 FYNNEI. The CDR3 consists of 13 residues. The chain's CDR3 is CASSTLALDTQYF. The DNA of the CDR3 is TGTGCCAGCAGTACACTCGCGTTAGATACGCAGTATTTT.

V and J are TRBV7-2 and TRBJ2-3; perhaps TRBD2 as D (6 bases). Germline loops: CDR1 SGHTA, CDR2 FQGNSA. This CDR3 comprises 15 residues. The ends were cut back, 1 base at V and 5 bases at J, with 13 bases in the middle. DNA of the CDR3: TGTGCCAGCAGCTTAGGCGGGAAAGGGCAAGATACGCAGTATTTT. Its translation is CASSLGGKGQDTQYF.

To note about this clonotype: At one of its ends the junction is not consistent with the germline gene, which may arise from a read error. The J gene is TRBJ2-1, the V gene TRBV4-3, with D perhaps matching TRBD1 (6 bases). Per the germline V gene, CDR1 is LGHNA and CDR2 is YSLEER. This CDR3 region has 20 residues. The CDR3 is CACSQGAPLGGQGPGDEQFF. Here the CDR3 DNA reads TGCGCCTGCAGCCAAGGGGCGCCCTTGGGTGGTCAGGGACCAGGGGATGAGCAGTTCTTC.

This clonotype was seen a handful of times. The rearrangement joins TRBV20-1 to TRBJ2-5, with TRBD1 matching over 9 bases. The end of the DNA fits TRBJ2-7 better, so the J call may be wrong. The CDR3 is 14 residues long. Germline-derived CDR1 and CDR2 are DFQATT and SNEGSKA (reference sequence). The CDR3 DNA sequence: TGCAGTGCTAGAGCGACAGGGGGGGCCTACGAGCAGTACTTC. This translates into CSARATGGAYEQYF.

The chain has TRBV9 and TRBJ2-7, with 9 bases fitting TRBD2. The closer fit of TRBJ2-5 to the DNA end suggests the J call may be wrong. The CDR3 runs 16 residues. Germline CDR1 reads SGDLS; CDR2 reads YYNGEE. CDR3 region: CASSVGASGVGETQYF. CDR3 sequence (DNA): TGTGCCAGCAGCGTTGGGGCTAGCGGGGTGGGAGAGACCCAGTACTTC.

The genes are TRBV20-1 and TRBJ2-1; perhaps TRBD2 as D (5 bases). Germline V gene data show CDR1 as DFQATT and CDR2 as SNEGSKA (reference sequence). V was pared by 6 bases and J by 2 bases, with 17 bases between. There are 15 residues in the CDR3. The CDR3: CSARHGRGAYNEQFF. The CDR3 DNA reads as TGCAGTGCCCGCCATGGGAGAGGCGCCTACAATGAGCAGTTCTTC.

This clonotype was seen more than once but under ten times. The gene calls are TRBV20-1 and TRBJ1-2; a weak D match, TRBD1 (6 bases). With 0 bases removed from V and 0 bases from J, the gap between germline ends came to 11 bases. The CDR3 length is 15 residues. From germline, CDR1 is DFQATT and CDR2 SNEGSKA (reference sequence). The CDR3 sequence is CSARDHRASNYGYTF. The CDR3, as DNA: TGCAGTGCTAGAGATCACAGGGCATCTAACTATGGCTACACCTTC.

Concerning this clonotype: A much larger clone differs by one base, so this may be a read error. This chain joins TRBV9 and TRBJ2-3; possibly TRBD2 for D (6 bases). With 0 bases removed from V and 9 bases from J, the gap between germline ends came to 17 bases. Germline-derived CDR1 and CDR2 are SGDLS and YYNGEE. This CDR3 has 15 residues. The CDR3 loop reads CASSVVASEGETQYF. CDR3 bases: TGTGCCAGCAGCGTAGTGGCTAGCGAAGGAGAGACGCAGTATTTT. Supplemented by reference TRBV9 and TRBJ2-3, the full variable domain reads DSGVTQTPKHLITATGQRVTLRCSPRSGDLSVYWYQQSLDQGLQFLIQYYNGEERAKGNILERFSAQQFPDLHSELNLSSLELGDSALYFCASSVVASEGETQYFGPGTRLTVL.

This clonotype was detected a few times. The CDR3 nucleotides read TGTGCCAGCAGCTTCGGTCGACCCTACGAGCAGTACTTC. Protein: CASSFGRPYEQYF. The chain combines TRBV7-2 with TRBJ2-7; D is uncertain. CDR1 and CDR2 from the germline V gene are SGHTA and FQGNSA. The V end was cut by 3 bases, the J end by 2 bases, with 8 bases between. The CDR3 consists of 13 residues.

This clonotype appeared a single time. A much larger clone is a single base away; this may be a read error. V and J are TRBV12-3 or TRBV12-4 and TRBJ2-1, with D tentatively TRBD1 (6 bases). Gene TRBJ2-7 matches the end of the DNA better, so the J call may be wrong. The CDR3 runs to 17 residues. CDR3: CASSLGRTVLTYNEQYF. The CDR3 region has the DNA TGTGCCAGCAGTTTAGGGAGGACAGTCCTAACCTACAATGAGCAGTACTTC.